The 31 T cell receptor beta chains below were found in one sample sequenced in a study of CD8 T cells in ankylosing spondylitis (dated by TCRdb to about 2017). Libraries were made using 5' RACE. TCRdb shows the sequencer as Illumina HiSeq 2500. TCRdb redid the processing of the public reads, applying fastp at Q25 and MiXCR, and retained in-frame beta chains. Entries are consolidated by CDR3 protein sequence, retaining the most common genes and DNA. This sample comprises a few hundred thousand distinct CDR3 sequences, about 10% of them detected only once. The ten largest clones capture around 7% of the sample. Source material: blood, either unsorted or a sorted T cell fraction (not recorded which). The receptors were sampled from a male donor with ankylosing spondylitis or in good health (not recorded which).

There are a few counts of this clonotype. The chain is built from TRBV5-1 and TRBJ2-2; 7 positions match TRBD2. V was pared by 5 bases and J by 1 base, with 8 bases of the junction left unmatched. Germline CDR1 reads SGHRS; CDR2 reads YFSETQ. CDR3 length: 16 amino acids. The CDR3 coding sequence is TGCGCCAGCAGTCGTCATCTAGCGGTGAACACCGGGGAGCTGTTTTTT. This sequence encodes CASSRHLAVNTGELFF.

CDR3 loop: CASSQAAGRADTQYF. CDR3 DNA sequence: TGTGCCAGCAGCCAAGCGGCGGGTCGAGCAGATACGCAGTATTTT. The chain is built from TRBV3-1 and TRBJ2-3; D might be TRBD2 (5 bases). The CDR3 has 15 amino acids. The germline V and J ends were trimmed by 1 base and 4 bases, with 12 bases remaining between them. The germline V gene has CDR1 LGHDT and CDR2 YNNKEL (reference sequence).

This clonotype was counted a few times. The chain combines TRBV3-1 with TRBJ1-2; no firm D call. The V gene's germline CDR1 is LGHDT and CDR2 YNNKEL (reference sequence). V was trimmed by 4 bases and J by 8 bases, leaving 14 bases between them. CDR3 length equals 13 residues. The CDR3 coding sequence is TGTGCCAGCAGCCTCGGGGATGCAGGAGGCTACACCTTC. Encoded protein: CASSLGDAGGYTF.

This clonotype has ten or more counts. This sequence joins TRBV24-1 and TRBJ2-1, with a tentative D call TRBD1 (5 bases). With 4 bases removed from V and 6 bases from J, the gap between germline ends came to 9 bases. Germline CDR1 is KGHDR and CDR2 is SFDVKD. There are 13 residues in the CDR3. The CDR3 sequence: CATSESTGNEQFF. In DNA, the CDR3 is TGTGCCACCAGTGAATCAACAGGCAATGAGCAGTTCTTC.

This clonotype occurred many times. The chain combines TRBV12-3 or TRBV12-4 with TRBJ2-1; tentative D call: TRBD2 (6 bases). This CDR3 has 15 amino acids. The germline V and J ends were trimmed by 4 bases and 3 bases, with 13 bases remaining between them. The CDR3 DNA reads as TGTGCCAGCAGTTCCCAACTAGCCCGCTACAATGAGCAGTTCTTC. It encodes CASSSQLARYNEQFF.

The chain combines TRBV28 with TRBJ2-7; TRBD1 aligns across 8 bases. V was pared by 5 bases and J by 4 bases, with 7 bases of the junction left unmatched. From germline, CDR1 is MDHEN and CDR2 SYDVKM. The CDR3 spans 14 residues. The CDR3 sequence: CASSPDRVLYEQYF. CDR3 nucleotides: TGTGCCAGCAGTCCGGACAGGGTTCTGTACGAGCAGTACTTC.

This clonotype was counted ten times or more. The chain joins TRBV24-1 to TRBJ1-2, with 9 bases lining up with TRBD1. V dropped 6 bases and J dropped 7; count of bases not matched to a gene: 2. Germline-derived CDR1 and CDR2 are KGHDR and SFDVKD. The CDR3 extends over 12 amino acids. CDR3 in DNA: TGTGCCACCAGTCGACAGGGGGGTGGCTACACCTTC. Its protein product is CATSRQGGGYTF.

This clonotype was seen a few times. Just one base apart from a much larger clone, this may be a read error. The chain links TRBV12-3 or TRBV12-4 to TRBJ2-4; D remains unclear. There are 14 residues in the CDR3. The CDR3 is CVSSPEGFQNIQYF. Written as DNA, the CDR3 is TGTGTCAGCAGCCCCGAAGGGTTCCAAAACATTCAGTACTTC.

Written as DNA, the CDR3 is TGTGCCAGCAGCTTAGACAGGACTAGCGGGGCCTACAATGAGCAGTTCTTC. It codes for CASSLDRTSGAYNEQFF. The genes are TRBV7-9 and TRBJ2-1; 12 bases agree with TRBD2. CDR3 length: 17 residues. The V gene end was trimmed by 1 base and the J gene end by 2 bases; junction bases not matched to a gene: 3. Germline loops: CDR1 SEHNR, CDR2 FQNEAQ (reference sequence).

The chain links TRBV9 to TRBJ2-2, with 7 bases that match TRBD2. The V segment lost 3 bases and the J segment 3 bases; nucleotides outside the gene matches: 5. The CDR3 is 15 amino acids. Germline CDR1 reads SGDLS; CDR2 reads YYNGEE. The CDR3 is CASSASGKDTGELFF. The CDR3 nucleotides read TGTGCCAGCAGCGCAAGCGGGAAGGACACCGGGGAGCTGTTTTTT.

This clonotype occurred many times. The junction departs from germline at one end; a sequencing error may be responsible. V and J are TRBV5-1 and TRBJ1-1, with a weak D call TRBD1 (5 bases). The germline V gene has CDR1 SGHRS and CDR2 YFSETQ. CDR3 length: 13 amino acids. The CDR3 DNA is TGTGCCAGCAGCTTTGGGGGAAACACTGAAGCTTTCTTT. Translation: CASSFGGNTEAFF.

This clonotype was seen repeatedly, ten times or more. The chain joins TRBV24-1 to TRBJ2-3; TRBD2 might be the D (6 bases). The CDR3 has 13 amino acids. V gave up 4 bases and J gave up 14 bases, with 18 bases separating them. Germline-derived CDR1 and CDR2 are KGHDR and SFDVKD. The CDR3 nucleotides are TGTGCCACCAGTGACTCCGACCCGGGACTCAGGTATTTT. Its translation: CATSDSDPGLRYF.

For this clonotype: Mismatch with germline at one junction end may stem from a read error. The genes are TRBV7-3 and TRBJ2-5; D is unresolved. The CDR3 consists of 15 residues. Germline V gives CDR1 SGHTA, CDR2 FQGTGA. The CDR3, as DNA: TGTGTCAGCAGCTTAAAACCCGGACCCCAAGAGACCCAGTACTTC. It is translated as CVSSLKPGPQETQYF.

This clonotype was detected ten times or more. The gene calls are TRBV5-1 and TRBJ2-2; no definite D call. The germline gives CDR1 SGHRS, CDR2 YFSETQ. V lost 0 bases and J lost 3, with 12 bases in between. The length of the CDR3 is 16 residues. This chain's CDR3 is CASSLEPSRDTGELFF. Written as DNA, the CDR3 is TGCGCCAGCAGCTTGGAACCGTCTCGCGACACCGGGGAGCTGTTTTTT.

The chain joins TRBV15 to TRBJ2-1; D unresolved. CDR1 and CDR2 from the germline V gene are LNHNV and YYDKDF (reference sequence). The germline V and J ends were trimmed by 2 bases and 7 bases, with 9 bases remaining between them. The CDR3 loop spans 13 amino acids. The CDR3 nucleotides are TGTGCCACCAGCAGACCGCTTCGGAATGAGCAGTTCTTC. This codes for CATSRPLRNEQFF.

V usage is TRBV7-8 and J usage is TRBJ1-5; D unclear. CDR3 size: 18 residues. Germline CDR1 and CDR2: SGHVS and FQNEAQ. V lost 4 bases and J lost 0, with 19 bases in between. CDR3 coding DNA: TGTGCCAGCAGCTACCAAGCGGTAGGGAGCTATAGCAATCAGCCCCAGCATTTT. Translated: CASSYQAVGSYSNQPQHF.

The chain has TRBV29-1 and TRBJ2-7; D remains unclear. CDR3 length: 12 residues. Per germline, CDR1 SQVTM and CDR2 ANQGSEA. The V end was cut by 5 bases, the J end by 5 bases, with 13 bases between. The CDR3, as DNA: TGCAGCGTTACATCTGATCGGGACGAGCAGTACTTC. Translation: CSVTSDRDEQYF.

Only one count was recorded for this clonotype. This may stem from a read error, because a much larger clone lies one nucleotide away. The chain has TRBV3-1 and TRBJ1-1, with unresolved D. CDR3 length: 14 residues. Germline values: CDR1 LGHDT, CDR2 YNNKEL (reference sequence). The CDR3 region is CANSHISRDTEAFF. In DNA, the CDR3 is TGTGCCAACAGCCACATTTCCCGGGACACTGAAGCTTTCTTT.

This clonotype showed up many times. The chain couples TRBV12-3 or TRBV12-4 to TRBJ2-2; 7 bases align to TRBD1. V was clipped by 4 bases and J by 3 bases; unmatched bases: 2. The CDR3 loop spans 14 amino acids. The CDR3 bases are TGTGCCAGCAGTTGGCAGGGGGACACCGGGGAGCTGTTTTTT. Its protein is CASSWQGDTGELFF.

J is TRBJ1-1 and V is TRBV19, with 7 bases matching TRBD1. The CDR3 spans 16 residues. CDR1 is LNHDA, CDR2 SQIVND, per germline (reference sequence). Trimming cost V 7 bases and J 3 bases; bases outside gene matches: 14. The CDR3 loop is CASKVSPAGGYTEAFF. CDR3 coding DNA: TGTGCCAGTAAGGTTTCTCCGGCAGGGGGATACACTGAAGCTTTCTTT.

This clonotype was seen a few times. V gene TRBV11-2 combines with J gene TRBJ2-2, with 8 bases lining up with TRBD2. Per germline, CDR1 SGHAT and CDR2 FQNNGV. The CDR3 covers 14 residues. The junction had 3 bases not matched to a gene; V was cut back by 5 bases and J by 4 bases. The CDR3: CASSLTSATGELFF. DNA of the CDR3: TGTGCCAGCAGCCTGACTAGCGCCACCGGGGAGCTGTTTTTT.

This clonotype was observed a handful of times. This chain links TRBV7-8 with TRBJ2-1; D is possibly TRBD1 (5 bases). Germline loops: CDR1 SGHVS, CDR2 FQNEAQ. Trimming stripped 5 bases from V and 8 bases from J, with 10 bases between. CDR3 size: 12 residues. CDR3 loop: CASSPQDDEQFF. The CDR3 DNA sequence: TGTGCCAGCAGCCCACAGGACGATGAGCAGTTCTTC.

The chain uses TRBV7-8 and TRBJ1-2; possible D gene TRBD1, 6 bases. Germline CDR1 reads SGHVS; CDR2 reads FQNEAQ. There are 15 residues in the CDR3. The V gene lost 4 bases and the J gene lost 5 bases, with 17 bases spanning the gap. CDR3: CASSSNQDRAYGYTF. CDR3 nucleotide sequence: TGTGCCAGCAGCTCAAACCAGGACAGAGCTTATGGCTACACCTTC.

This chain uses TRBV6-6 with TRBJ1-5, with TRBD1 as a possible D gene (6 bases). CDR3 length: 12 amino acids. Germline loops: CDR1 MNHNY, CDR2 SVGAGI (reference sequence). The germline V and J ends were trimmed by 8 bases and 6 bases, with 11 bases remaining between them. The CDR3 loop reads CASEQGAQPQHF. The CDR3 coding sequence is TGTGCCAGCGAACAGGGTGCTCAGCCCCAGCATTTT.

The chain recombines TRBV6-1 with TRBJ1-6; 10 nucleotides align to TRBD1. After removal of 3 bases from V and 7 bases from J, the junction contained 6 bases not matched to a gene. CDR1 and CDR2 (germline): MNHNS, SASEGT. There are 16 residues in the CDR3. DNA for the CDR3: TGTGCCAGCAGTGACAACGCGGGACAGGGGAATTCACCCCTCCACTTT. Translation: CASSDNAGQGNSPLHF.

As regards this clonotype: At one of its ends the junction is not consistent with the germline gene, which may arise from a read error. V is TRBV5-1 and J is TRBJ2-3; TRBD2 aligns across 11 bases. The CDR3 is made up of 21 amino acids. Germline CDR1 SGHRS, CDR2 YFSETQ. The CDR3 DNA sequence: TGCGCCATCAGCTCCAGGAGCGGTAGCGGGGGGGCATCAATTGTCACAGATACGCAGTATTTT. The encoded protein is CAISSRSGSGGASIVTDTQYF.

The sample holds many counts of this clonotype. V and J are TRBV15 and TRBJ2-5; TRBD1 matches at 8 bases. The germline gives CDR1 LNHNV, CDR2 YYDKDF (reference sequence). V lost 3 bases and J lost 6; bases outside the gene matches: 9. This CDR3 is built from 15 residues. CDR3 bases: TGTGCCACCAGCAGCTCAGGGGGCCATTTGAAGACCCAGTACTTC. Protein product: CATSSSGGHLKTQYF.

This clonotype was found many times. This chain connects TRBV12-3 or TRBV12-4 to TRBJ2-2, with D tentatively TRBD1 or TRBD2 (6 bases each). V gave up 2 bases and J gave up 1 base, with 8 bases separating them. The CDR3 has 15 residues. The CDR3 nucleotides are TGTGCCAGCAGTTTAAAGGGGGGGAACACCGGGGAGCTGTTTTTT. Protein: CASSLKGGNTGELFF.

In this sample, this clonotype turned up many times. This chain links TRBV6-1 with TRBJ1-2; a possible D gene is TRBD1 (5 bases). Germline values: CDR1 MNHNS, CDR2 SASEGT. Trimming removed 8 bases from V and 0 bases from J, with 13 bases in between. CDR3 size: 14 residues. The CDR3 DNA reads TGTGCCAGCCGTGGGGCCGCTCCTAACTATGGCTACACCTTC. It translates to CASRGAAPNYGYTF.

This clonotype has a count of ten or more. The rearrangement uses TRBV4-1 and TRBJ2-2; D is undetermined. The CDR3 sequence is 15 residues long. CDR1 is MGHRA and CDR2 is YSYEKL in the germline V gene. The V end lost 1 base, the J end lost 7 bases, and 13 bases lay between the germline ends. This CDR3 reads CASSQGPRGFGELFF. CDR3 nucleotides: TGCGCCAGCAGCCAAGGGCCCCGAGGTTTCGGGGAGCTGTTTTTT.

This clonotype has a count of ten or more. This sequence joins TRBV20-1 and TRBJ2-5; 12 bases fit TRBD2. V shed 3 bases and J 5 bases; nucleotides not matched to a gene: 7. There are 15 residues in the CDR3. Per the germline V gene, CDR1 is DFQATT and CDR2 is SNEGSKA (reference sequence). CDR3 coding DNA: TGCAGTGCTAGGGCTAGCGGGAGGGTTGGGGAGACCCAGTACTTC. It encodes CSARASGRVGETQYF.